This is a list of T cell receptor beta chains from one sample in a study of Ad26.COV2.S vaccination and SARS-CoV-2 variants. The table came from immunoSEQ multiplex PCR; TCRdb's copy has only in-frame clones and leaves some out. The table lists 300,000 to 400,000 clones, around 90% of them singletons. The sequences come from peripheral blood, collected in a trial of Ad26.COV2.S vaccine versus placebo. The receptors derive from a person between 18 and 65 years old who received the Ad26.COV2.S COVID-19 vaccine or a placebo. Each CDR3 is given with its conserved first and last residue. The order of the fields is CDR3 DNA, CDR3 protein, D gene, J gene, V gene, clone size. D genes are given only for firm matches. Part of the rows lack a size; the others show once, few, many or a class for expanded clones.

TGCGCCAGCAGCCAAGATGTGGGACAGGGGTTAAGTCAGCCCCAGCATTTT CASSQDVGQGLSQPQHF TRBD1 TRBJ1-5 TRBV4-1 NA
TGTGCCAGCAGCGTGGAACTAGCGGGGTACAATGAGCAGTTCTTC CASSVELAGYNEQFF TRBD2 TRBJ2-1 TRBV9 NA
TGCGCCAGCAGCCTAACTAGCGGGAGCTCCTACAATGAGCAGTTCTTC CASSLTSGSSYNEQFF TRBD2 TRBJ2-1 TRBV5-1 NA
TGTGCCAGCAGCGCCCTCATCACCAGGGGTGGAACTGAAGCTTTCTTT CASSALITRGGTEAFF NA TRBJ1-1 TRBV7-2 NA
TGTGCCAGTAGTATTAGGGCAGGTGGCGCCGGGGAGCTGTTTTTT CASSIRAGGAGELFF NA TRBJ2-2 TRBV19 NA
TGTGCCACCAGTGATGCCCCGGGACCCTCACGGAACACTGAAGCTTTCTTT CATSDAPGPSRNTEAFF NA TRBJ1-1 TRBV24-1 few
TGTGCCATCAGGCGGGGGTCCAACGGGGGGATTGTCTCTGGAAACACCATATATTTT CAIRRGSNGGIVSGNTIYF NA TRBJ1-3 TRBV10-3 NA
TGTGCCAGCAGCCCAGACACGGGCCAAGAGACCCAGTACTTC CASSPDTGQETQYF NA TRBJ2-5 TRBV11-3 NA
TGCAGTGCTAGTCAGCCGGGACTAGACTACAATGAGCAGTTCTTC CSASQPGLDYNEQFF TRBD2 TRBJ2-1 TRBV20-1 many
TGTGCCAGCAGCCAAGATCCCAGGGGGAGATATGGCTACACCTTC CASSQDPRGRYGYTF TRBD1 TRBJ1-2 TRBV3-1/TRBV3-2 few
TGCGCCAGCAGCTTGGAGGCGAACACCGGGGAGCTGTTTTTT CASSLEANTGELFF NA TRBJ2-2 TRBV5-1 NA
TGTGCCCAGAGGGTGGATCTGCACTATGGCTACACCTTC CAQRVDLHYGYTF NA TRBJ1-2 TRBV30 NA
TGTGCCACCTCGCTGGGGGCAAGAGACGGCTACACCTTC CATSLGARDGYTF NA TRBJ1-2 TRBV6-5 NA
TGTGCCAGCACGGATGGGATCCGGAGACACTATGGCTACACCTTC CASTDGIRRHYGYTF NA TRBJ1-2 TRBV6-5 NA
TGCGCCAGCAGCGAGGTCCACGAAGGTGGCTACACCTTC CASSEVHEGGYTF NA TRBJ1-2 TRBV5-1 few
TGCGCCAGCAGCACGACAGGGAACTCCTACGAGCAGTACTTC CASSTTGNSYEQYF TRBD1 TRBJ2-7 TRBV5-1 NA
TGTGCCAGCAGTGACTCGATTAGCGGGAGTGATACGCAGTATTTT CASSDSISGSDTQYF TRBD2 TRBJ2-3 TRBV6-4 few
TGTGCCAGCAGCTTTTACCAGGGGTATAGCAATCAGCCCCAGCATTTT CASSFYQGYSNQPQHF NA TRBJ1-5 TRBV5-6 NA
TGTGCCACCAGCAGAGTTGGTTCCGAGCAGTTCTTC CATSRVGSEQFF NA TRBJ2-1 TRBV15 NA
TGTGCCAGCAGTGAATGGGCGGGTAAGGGTCCCTCTGGGGCCAACGTCCTGACTTTC CASSEWAGKGPSGANVLTF NA TRBJ2-6 TRBV2 once
TGTGCCTGGAGTGTCGCAGGGGGCGGATACGAGCAGTACTTC CAWSVAGGGYEQYF TRBD1 TRBJ2-7 TRBV30 many
TGCGCCAGCAACACCCCTGGACAGCCCCATGAAGCTTTCTTT CASNTPGQPHEAFF NA TRBJ1-1 TRBV5-1 once
TGTGCCAGCAGTGAATCACAGGGGTCGAATGAGCAGTTCTTC CASSESQGSNEQFF TRBD1 TRBJ2-1 TRBV6-1 NA
TGTGCCAGCGGGGCCTCTGGGGCCAACGTCCTGACTTTC CASGASGANVLTF NA TRBJ2-6 TRBV27 NA
TGTGCCAGCACCGCCCCCGGGACAGGGAACTCCTACGAGCAGTACTTC CASTAPGTGNSYEQYF TRBD1 TRBJ2-7 TRBV9 NA
TGTGCCAGCAGCCTAAGACCGACAGTAAACACTGAAGCTTTCTTT CASSLRPTVNTEAFF NA TRBJ1-1 TRBV5-5 NA
TGTGCCAGCAGCCAAGATTTTAGGAATGGCTACACCTTC CASSQDFRNGYTF NA TRBJ1-2 TRBV4-2 NA
TGTGCCAGCAGCCAAGCCCAGGGGATCTTAAATACGCAGTATTTT CASSQAQGILNTQYF NA TRBJ2-3 TRBV4-2 NA
TGTGCCAGCGGCAACCTAGGGGGTGAAGCTTTCTTT CASGNLGGEAFF NA TRBJ1-1 TRBV11-3 once
TGTGCCAGCAGCATAGGGACAGGGGGGTTCTACGAGCAGTACTTC CASSIGTGGFYEQYF TRBD1 TRBJ2-7 TRBV9 NA
TGTGCCAGCAAGGAACTACCGGACAGGGGACGAGGGAACACTGAAGCTTTCTTT CASKELPDRGRGNTEAFF TRBD1 TRBJ1-1 TRBV27 NA
TGTGCCAGCAGCTTAGAAGCGGAAATAAGCTCCTACGAGCAGTACTTC CASSLEAEISSYEQYF NA TRBJ2-7 TRBV7-6 NA
TGTGCCAGTAGTGTATACGGGACGGCGAGCTCCTACGAGCAGTACTTC CASSVYGTASSYEQYF NA TRBJ2-7 TRBV19 NA
TGTGCCACCAGCGACAGGTCGAGGAATAATTCACCCCTCCACTTT CATSDRSRNNSPLHF NA TRBJ1-6 TRBV15 NA
TGTGCCAGCAGTTCTTTGACAGGCCGATACACTGAAGCTTTCTTT CASSSLTGRYTEAFF NA TRBJ1-1 TRBV28 NA
TGTGCCAGCAGCCAAGCGGGTAGGAGCGAGTCCTACGAGCAGTACTTC CASSQAGRSESYEQYF NA TRBJ2-7 TRBV3-1/TRBV3-2 NA
TGTGCCATCAGTGGGGCTAGCGGGACAAAAGATACGCAGTATTTT CAISGASGTKDTQYF TRBD2 TRBJ2-3 TRBV10-3 NA
TGCGCCAGCACGGGACTAGCGGGAGGGCGGGCCTTAACCTACGAGCAGTACTTC CASTGLAGGRALTYEQYF TRBD2 TRBJ2-7 TRBV10-1 NA
TGTGCCAGCAGCGTAGTTCCGGGGGAGGGTGGCTACACCTTC CASSVVPGEGGYTF NA TRBJ1-2 TRBV9 NA
TGTGCTAGTGGTTTCTCCCCGGGACAGGGGTTCCTCGACTATGGCTACACCTTC CASGFSPGQGFLDYGYTF TRBD1 TRBJ1-2 TRBV12-5 NA
TGTGCCAGCAGCCAGGGCGACAGGGCCTCCTACGAGCAGTACTTC CASSQGDRASYEQYF TRBD1 TRBJ2-7 TRBV4-2 NA
TGTGCCAGCAGCTTTGGGGGGCTAGAGACCCAGTACTTC CASSFGGLETQYF NA TRBJ2-5 TRBV5-6 NA
TGTGCCAGCAGCTTTTTGACGGAGGAAAAACTGTTTTTT CASSFLTEEKLFF NA TRBJ1-4 TRBV7-2 NA
TGTGCCAGCAGCTTGAGCAGGGGGCAAGGAAACACCATATATTTT CASSLSRGQGNTIYF TRBD1 TRBJ1-3 TRBV5-4 NA
TGCAGTGCCGTCTATGGCTACACCTTC CSAVYGYTF NA TRBJ1-2 TRBV20-1 NA
TGTGCCAGCAGTTTAGGCGGGCCTAAAGACTACGAGCAGTACTTC CASSLGGPKDYEQYF NA TRBJ2-7 TRBV27 NA
TGTGCCAGCAGCTTAATTGGAGAGACCCAGTACTTC CASSLIGETQYF NA TRBJ2-5 TRBV7-9 NA
TGTGCCAGCAGGGAGTGGGTGGATGAAAAACTGTTTTTT CASREWVDEKLFF NA TRBJ1-4 TRBV5-4 once
TGTGCCAGCAGATATAGCGGGGGGGCGGATGAGCAGTTCTTC CASRYSGGADEQFF TRBD2 TRBJ2-1 TRBV6-5 NA
TGTGCCAGCAGCTTCCTGAGCTCCTACAATGAGCAGTTCTTC CASSFLSSYNEQFF NA TRBJ2-1 TRBV5-4 NA
TGCGCCAGCAGCTTTACAGGGACCCTCAATGAGCAGTTCTTC CASSFTGTLNEQFF NA TRBJ2-1 TRBV5-1 NA
TGTGCCAGCATCAAAACCCGGGGGACCGGAGCTTTCTTT CASIKTRGTGAFF NA TRBJ1-1 TRBV12-3/TRBV12-4 NA